What follows are 9 T cell receptor beta chains derived from one specimen sequenced in a study of T cell clones after liver transplantation. Sequencing was performed with immunoSEQ multiplex PCR; in TCRdb, only in-frame clones are kept and a portion is missing. This table holds roughly 120,000 clones, 90% found once. This material consisted of CD4+ T cells from blood, taken 12 months after liver transplant. Receptor source: a human patient who received a liver transplant. The graft donor may be the source of some T cells.

The chain has TRBV6-6 and TRBJ2-7; TRBD2 might be the D (6 bases). Germline V gene sequence: CDR1 MNHNY, CDR2 SVGAGI (reference sequence). The CDR3 consists of 12 residues. V lost 6 bases and J 7 bases, leaving 13 bases between the germline ends. This CDR3 is CASSTPAGEQYF. The CDR3, as DNA: TGTGCCAGCAGCACCCCGGCGGGGGAGCAGTACTTC.

This clone was picked up one time. V and J are TRBV18 and TRBJ1-2; D is undetermined. The CDR3 consists of 12 residues. V was cut by 2 bases and J by 7 bases, with 8 bases left in between. Germline loops: CDR1 KGHSH, CDR2 LQKENI. CDR3 DNA sequence: TGTGCCAGCTCACCAAGATCGGGTGGCTACACCTTC. Translation: CASSPRSGGYTF.

The rearrangement links TRBV11-3 to TRBJ1-3; D remains unclear. V lost 4 bases and J 0 bases, leaving 10 bases between the germline ends. Per germline, CDR1 SGHNT and CDR2 YENEEA. This CDR3 spans 15 amino acids. The CDR3 bases are TGTGCCAGCAGCTCAGACACGTACTCTGGAAACACCATATATTTT. It is translated as CASSSDTYSGNTIYF.

This sequence joins TRBV27 and TRBJ1-5; D remains ambiguous. The CDR3 runs to 15 residues. The V end lost 6 bases, the J end lost 3 bases, and 15 bases lay between the germline ends. Per germline, CDR1 MNHEY and CDR2 SMNVEV (reference sequence). Here the CDR3 DNA reads TGTGCCAGCAGCAGTTCCTCCCCGGCCAATCAGCCCCAGCATTTT. It specifies CASSSSSPANQPQHF.

V usage is TRBV19 and J usage is TRBJ1-2; 7 nucleotides align to TRBD1. Germline V gene data show CDR1 as LNHDA and CDR2 as SQIVND (reference sequence). The CDR3 has 12 amino acids. Trimming took 3 bases from V and 8 from J; bases not matched to a gene: 3. This CDR3 is CASSMTGSGYTF. In nucleotides, the CDR3 is TGTGCCAGTAGTATGACAGGGTCCGGCTACACCTTC.

The rearrangement uses TRBV6-6 and TRBJ2-1; no clear D. Trimming shortened V by 7 bases and J by 0 bases, and 7 bases separated the two germline ends. Looked up from germline, CDR1 is MNHNY and CDR2 is SVGAGI (reference sequence). The CDR3 spans 13 residues. CDR3 protein: CASTAVSYNEQFF. The CDR3 nucleotides are TGTGCCAGCACAGCCGTCTCCTACAATGAGCAGTTCTTC.

V usage is TRBV2 and J usage is TRBJ2-1; TRBD2 matches at 10 bases. The ends lost 8 bases at V and 10 bases at J; junction bases unmatched: 11. Germline V gives CDR1 SNHLY, CDR2 FYNNEI. The CDR3 contains 14 residues. The CDR3 sequence: CASGASSGRAEQFF. The CDR3 coding sequence is TGTGCCAGCGGGGCTTCGAGCGGGAGGGCCGAGCAGTTCTTC.

The chain employs TRBV5-1 and TRBJ2-6; 11 bases are shared with TRBD2. The CDR3 spans 18 residues. Germline CDR1 is SGHRS and CDR2 is YFSETQ. Trimming removed 5 bases from V and 7 bases from J; junction bases left unmatched: 14. CDR3 protein: CASSLPTSGGRGANVLTF. The CDR3 DNA reads as TGCGCCAGCAGTTTACCCACTAGCGGGGGACGGGGTGCCAACGTCCTGACTTTC.

This clone was counted a few times. CDR3 bases: TGTGCCAGCAGTTCGGGGACAGGGGGCTTAGGGTCCGGGGAGCTGTTTTTT. It is translated as CASSSGTGGLGSGELFF. The chain employs TRBV27 and TRBJ2-2, with TRBD1 matching over 12 bases. Unmatched junction bases numbered 9, after V lost 4 bases and J lost 6 bases. The germline V gene has CDR1 MNHEY and CDR2 SMNVEV (reference sequence). This CDR3 is built from 17 residues.